A single sample gave rise to the 2 T cell receptor beta chains below, sequenced in a study of blood T cell repertoires in COVID-19. Sequencing used immunoSEQ multiplex PCR; TCRdb keeps in-frame clones, though not all of them. In the table there are approximately 36,000 clones, about 90% of which are singletons. Sample: peripheral blood. All receptors come from a man between 60 and 75 years old with acute or convalescent COVID-19.

The chain has TRBV9 and TRBJ2-1; TRBD2 matches 9 bases. The germline V gene has CDR1 SGDLS and CDR2 YYNGEE. J gave up 11 bases and V 0 bases, and 12 bases lay outside the gene matches. The CDR3 length is 16 residues. CDR3 protein: CASSVALAGGPFQQFF. The CDR3 DNA reads as TGTGCCAGCAGCGTAGCTCTTGCGGGAGGGCCCTTTCAGCAGTTCTTC.

The chain uses TRBV24-1 and TRBJ2-3, with D tentatively TRBD1 (5 bases). This CDR3 has 14 residues. With 2 bases removed from V and 6 bases from J, the gap between germline ends came to 11 bases. The V gene's germline CDR1 is KGHDR and CDR2 SFDVKD. CDR3 sequence (DNA): TGTGCCACCAGTGATTCAGGGTTCAGGGATACGCAGTATTTT. Amino acids: CATSDSGFRDTQYF.